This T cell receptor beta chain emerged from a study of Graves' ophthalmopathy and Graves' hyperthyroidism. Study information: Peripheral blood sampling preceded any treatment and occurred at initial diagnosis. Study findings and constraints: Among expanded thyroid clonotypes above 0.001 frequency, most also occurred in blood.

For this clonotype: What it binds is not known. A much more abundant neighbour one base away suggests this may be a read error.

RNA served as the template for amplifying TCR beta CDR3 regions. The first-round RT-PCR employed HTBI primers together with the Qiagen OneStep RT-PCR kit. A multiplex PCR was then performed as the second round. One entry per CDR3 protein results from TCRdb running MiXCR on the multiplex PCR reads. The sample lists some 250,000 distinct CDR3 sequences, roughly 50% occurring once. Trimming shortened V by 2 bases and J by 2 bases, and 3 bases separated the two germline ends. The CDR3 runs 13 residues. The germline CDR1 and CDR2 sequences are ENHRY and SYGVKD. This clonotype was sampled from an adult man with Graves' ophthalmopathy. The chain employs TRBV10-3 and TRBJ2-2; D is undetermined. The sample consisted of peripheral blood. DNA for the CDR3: TGTGCCATCAGTGAGCCAAACACCGGGGAGCTGTTTTTT. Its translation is CAISEPNTGELFF.